Listed below are T cell receptor beta chains from one sample, sequenced in a study of human T cells and chemical hapten exposure. TCRdb recomputed calls from the RACE reads with MiXCR, one row per CDR3 protein. The sample holds roughly 100,000 distinct CDR3 sequences, 30% to 35% seen once. The sample here was whole blood, taken in connection with sensitization to the hapten diphenylcyclopropenone (DPC). These receptor sequences come from a man aged 35-49 years with alopecia areata. Some clones in this sample may be carry-over from other donors' samples. The CDR3 runs from the conserved cysteine through the conserved F or W. A D gene is named only where the DNA matches it firmly. Part of the rows lack a size; the others show once, few, many or a class for expanded clones.

v_gene: TRBV21-1
d_gene: .
abundance: few
j_gene: TRBJ2-1
CDR3aa: CASSKVGAGVWDNEQFF
CDR3nt: TGTGCCAGCAGCAAAGTTGGGGCGGGAGTTTGGGACAATGAGCAGTTCTTC

v_gene: TRBV5-1
d_gene: .
abundance: .
j_gene: TRBJ2-4
CDR3aa: CASSRTDRKNIQYF
CDR3nt: TGCGCCAGCAGCCGGACGGACAGAAAAAACATTCAGTACTTC

v_gene: TRBV9
d_gene: .
abundance: few
j_gene: TRBJ1-3
CDR3aa: CASSPTSGNTIYF
CDR3nt: TGTGCCAGCAGCCCCACCTCTGGAAACACCATATATTTT

v_gene: TRBV25-1
d_gene: .
abundance: .
j_gene: TRBJ2-1
CDR3aa: CASSEAGPVDLNEQFF
CDR3nt: TGTGCCAGCAGTGAGGCCGGGCCCGTTGATTTGAATGAGCAGTTCTTC

v_gene: TRBV28
d_gene: .
abundance: few
j_gene: TRBJ2-3
CDR3aa: CASSFSGLTDTQYF
CDR3nt: TGTGCCAGCAGTTTCTCGGGACTCACAGATACGCAGTATTTT

v_gene: TRBV7-2
d_gene: TRBD1
abundance: .
j_gene: TRBJ2-3
CDR3aa: CASSTDRGRSDTQYF
CDR3nt: TGTGCCAGCAGCACAGACAGGGGGCGCTCAGATACGCAGTATTTT

v_gene: TRBV11-3
d_gene: TRBD2
abundance: .
j_gene: TRBJ2-3
CDR3aa: CASRTGGRIGDTQYF
CDR3nt: TGTGCCAGCAGGACGGGCGGGAGAATTGGAGATACGCAGTATTTT

v_gene: TRBV7-9
d_gene: .
abundance: few
j_gene: TRBJ2-1
CDR3aa: CASSLELVGNEQFF
CDR3nt: TGTGCCAGCAGCTTAGAACTAGTCGGCAATGAGCAGTTCTTC

v_gene: TRBV6-5
d_gene: TRBD1
abundance: few
j_gene: TRBJ2-7
CDR3aa: CASSTGTGFSYEQYF
CDR3nt: TGTGCCAGCAGTACCGGGACAGGCTTTTCCTACGAGCAGTACTTC

v_gene: TRBV28
d_gene: TRBD1
abundance: .
j_gene: TRBJ2-5
CDR3aa: CASSVSGQGVETQYF
CDR3nt: TGTGCCAGCAGCGTTTCCGGACAGGGGGTAGAGACCCAGTACTTC

v_gene: TRBV5-8
d_gene: TRBD1
abundance: .
j_gene: TRBJ1-5
CDR3aa: CASSVGQGRSNQPQHF
CDR3nt: TGTGCCAGCAGCGTTGGACAGGGACGAAGCAATCAGCCCCAGCATTTT